This T cell receptor beta chain was recovered during a study of cytomegalovirus exposure and HLA in healthy donors. This clone was observed a few times. The PCR made use of 60 Vbeta and 13 Jbeta primers. Method: immunoSEQ multiplex PCR; TCRdb's copy keeps in-frame clones and lacks some. Among about 140,000 clones listed, around 75% were seen once. Unmatched junction bases numbered 4, after V lost 3 bases and J lost 3 bases. This CDR3 contains 14 residues. The germline V gene encodes CDR1 ENHRY and CDR2 SYGVKD. The specimen was PBMCs. V gene TRBV10-3 combines with J gene TRBJ2-7; 8 bases match TRBD2. The sequence came from a man aged 35-49 years in good health and CMV-seronegative. Here the CDR3 DNA reads TGTGCCATCAGTGATGGGACTAGGAGCTACGAGCAGTACTTC. Amino acids: CAISDGTRSYEQYF.